This entry lists 29 T cell receptor beta chains sequenced from one sample in a study of T cells in Graves' hyperthyroidism and ophthalmopathy (dated by TCRdb to about 2019). Library generation was performed with multiplex PCR. Instrument used: Illumina HiSeq 2000. The TCR beta CDR3 regions were amplified from the RNA transcripts. For the first round of RT-PCR on the TCR CDR3, the HTBI primer set was used together with the Qiagen OneStep RT-PCR kit. In-frame beta chains were kept once TCRdb had trimmed the public reads at Q25 with fastp and called clones with MiXCR. Each CDR3 protein gets just one entry, which takes the most common genes and DNA from the rows behind it. The sample has 350,000 to 400,000 distinct CDR3 sequences on record, 15% of them singletons. The top ten constitute about 31% of the sample. The specimen was blood. The receptors derive from a woman aged 30 to 39 with Graves' hyperthyroidism.

This clonotype has a handful of counts. The V gene is TRBV28, the J gene TRBJ1-5; 10 nucleotides line up with TRBD1. Germline V gene sequence: CDR1 MDHEN, CDR2 SYDVKM. The CDR3 runs to 15 residues. J was trimmed by 7 bases and V by 4 bases; bases with no gene match: 7. The CDR3 DNA reads TGTGCCAGCAGTTCGGGACAGGGGATATTGCAGCCCCAGCATTTT. It specifies CASSSGQGILQPQHF.

This clonotype has at least ten counts. The V and J genes are TRBV11-2 and TRBJ2-1; 8 bases match TRBD1. This CDR3 has 16 amino acids. Germline CDR1 SGHAT, CDR2 FQNNGV. Trimming cost V 1 base and J 8 bases; bases outside gene matches: 10. In nucleotides, the CDR3 is TGTGCCAGCAGCTTAGTTCTTGGACAGGGTCCCCATGAGCAGTTCTTC. Encoded protein: CASSLVLGQGPHEQFF.

This clonotype was seen at least ten times. The chain links TRBV5-1 to TRBJ2-3, with 9 bases that match TRBD2. The CDR3 covers 15 residues. Germline CDR1 reads SGHRS; CDR2 reads YFSETQ. V was pared by 2 bases and J by 4 bases, with 5 bases of the junction left unmatched. The CDR3 is CASSLPGTSPDTQYF. CDR3 nucleotide sequence: TGCGCCAGCAGCTTACCGGGGACTAGCCCAGATACGCAGTATTTT.

The J gene is TRBJ2-7, the V gene TRBV20-1, with D possibly being TRBD1 or TRBD2 (9 bases each). In germline, CDR1 is DFQATT, CDR2 SNEGSKA (reference sequence). This CDR3 is built from 15 residues. V lost 5 bases and J 0 bases, leaving 17 bases between the germline ends. CDR3 coding DNA: TGCAGTGCTTATCTAGCGGGACAGGGCTCCTACGAGCAGTACTTC. Protein product: CSAYLAGQGSYEQYF.

J is TRBJ1-1 and V is TRBV3-1; 7 bases are a match to TRBD1. After removal of 6 bases from V and 0 bases from J, the junction contained 16 bases not matched to a gene. The CDR3 length is 18 residues. Germline CDR1 reads LGHDT; CDR2 reads YNNKEL (reference sequence). The CDR3 region is CASSPTVYQTGLNTEAFF. The DNA for the CDR3 is TGTGCCAGCAGTCCTACGGTATACCAGACAGGGCTGAACACTGAAGCTTTCTTT.

This clonotype was observed a few times. The chain links TRBV7-2 to TRBJ1-4; 10 positions agree with TRBD1. J lost 5 bases, V lost 4 bases, and 4 bases had no gene match. The germline V gene encodes CDR1 SGHTA and CDR2 FQGNSA. CDR3 length equals 15 residues. The CDR3 region is CASSSGDRGNEKLFF. CDR3 DNA: TGTGCCAGCAGCTCTGGGGACAGGGGAAATGAAAAACTGTTTTTT. The whole variable domain, remainder taken from reference TRBV7-2 and TRBJ1-4, is GAGVSQSPSNKVTEKGKDVELRCDPISGHTALYWYRQSLGQGLEFLIYFQGNSAPDKSGLPSDRFSAERTGGSVSTLTIQRTQQEDSAVYLCASSSGDRGNEKLFFGSGTQLSVL.

The sample holds a few counts of this clonotype. V usage is TRBV29-1 and J usage is TRBJ2-5, with 8 bases aligning to TRBD1. The CDR3 spans 12 residues. V was clipped by 4 bases and J by 5 bases; unmatched bases: 3. Germline CDR1 SQVTM, CDR2 ANQGSEA. CDR3 region: CSVGQGLETQYF. The CDR3, as DNA: TGCAGCGTTGGACAGGGGTTGGAGACCCAGTACTTC.

V gene TRBV28 combines with J gene TRBJ1-3; D is unclear. The V gene's germline CDR1 is MDHEN and CDR2 SYDVKM. The CDR3 sequence is 11 residues long. V lost 8 bases to trimming and J lost 2 bases, with 4 bases between them. The CDR3 sequence is CASGTGNTIYF. The DNA for the CDR3 is TGTGCCAGCGGGACTGGAAACACCATATATTTT. The variable domain in full, with the rest retrieved from reference TRBV28 and TRBJ1-3, is DVKVTQSSRYLVKRTGEKVFLECVQDMDHENMFWYRQDPGLGLRLIYFSYDVKMKEKGDIPEGYSVSREKKERFSLILESASTNQTSMYLCASGTGNTIYFGEGSWLTVV.

This clonotype was observed many times. The chain employs TRBV30 and TRBJ1-1; D not resolved. Trimming took 6 bases from V and 1 from J, leaving 15 bases between them. Germline V CDR1 and CDR2: GTSNPN, SVGIG (reference sequence). CDR3 length: 14 residues. The CDR3 spells CACPSRGENTEAFF. CDR3 coding DNA: TGTGCCTGCCCGAGTCGCGGGGAGAACACTGAAGCTTTCTTT.

This clonotype has more than one count but fewer than ten. The chain combines TRBV15 with TRBJ2-7; maybe TRBD1 (5 bases). Germline V lookup: CDR1 LNHNV, CDR2 YYDKDF (reference sequence). The CDR3 is 15 amino acids. The V gene lost 0 bases and the J gene lost 2 bases, with 11 bases spanning the gap. The CDR3 DNA reads as TGTGCCACCAGCAGAGATCGACAGACCACCTACGAGCAGTACTTC. Its protein product is CATSRDRQTTYEQYF.

The chain joins TRBV19 to TRBJ2-2; TRBD2 is a possible D gene (5 bases). CDR1 and CDR2 from the germline V gene are LNHDA and SQIVND (reference sequence). V gave up 10 bases and J gave up 0 bases, with 9 bases separating them. The CDR3 is 13 residues long. The CDR3 region is CAILTTNTGELFF. In nucleotides, the CDR3 is TGTGCCATCCTGACTACGAACACCGGGGAGCTGTTTTTT.

The chain joins TRBV29-1 to TRBJ2-7; D might be TRBD2 (5 bases). CDR1 SQVTM and CDR2 ANQGSEA come from the germline V gene. The ends were cut back, 1 base at V and 5 bases at J, with 9 bases in the middle. This CDR3 spans 12 amino acids. CDR3: CSVEVLANEQYF. DNA of the CDR3: TGCAGCGTTGAAGTTCTAGCTAACGAGCAGTACTTC.

V usage is TRBV20-1 and J usage is TRBJ2-1, with 12 positions matching TRBD2. Trimming at V came to 6 bases and at J to 4 bases, leaving 7 bases not matched to a gene. Germline V gene lookup returns CDR1 DFQATT and CDR2 SNEGSKA (reference sequence). There are 15 residues in the CDR3. The CDR3 spells CSALLAGGTYNEQFF. CDR3 bases: TGCAGTGCGCTACTAGCGGGAGGAACATACAATGAGCAGTTCTTC.

This clonotype was seen at least ten times. CDR3 DNA: TGTGCCATCAGTGAGGGGGTAGCGGGAGACTACGAGCAGTACTTC. Protein: CAISEGVAGDYEQYF. The rearrangement uses TRBV10-3 and TRBJ2-7, with 9 bases that match TRBD2. V lost 2 bases to trimming and J lost 3 bases; unmatched junction nucleotides: 5. This CDR3 spans 15 amino acids. The germline V gene has CDR1 ENHRY and CDR2 SYGVKD.

There are many counts of this clonotype. The chain recombines TRBV28 with TRBJ2-3; TRBD2 is a possible D gene (5 bases). This CDR3 is 15 amino acids long. Germline V lookup: CDR1 MDHEN, CDR2 SYDVKM. The V end was cut by 4 bases, the J end by 4 bases, with 15 bases between. The CDR3 here is CASSSFKTKSDTQYF. In DNA, the CDR3 is TGTGCCAGCAGTTCTTTTAAGACTAAATCAGATACGCAGTATTTT.

V and J are TRBV9 and TRBJ2-7; perhaps TRBD1 as D (5 bases). This CDR3 has 13 amino acids. Germline CDR1 SGDLS, CDR2 YYNGEE. V shed 7 bases and J shed 6 bases, with 17 bases lying between them. CDR3 coding DNA: TGTGCCAGCGCCCACACACAGGCCTCCGAGCAGTACTTC. Its protein is CASAHTQASEQYF.

The chain employs TRBV3-1 and TRBJ2-1; 8 bases align to TRBD2. The CDR3 covers 15 residues. V trimming: 0 bases; J trimming: 8 bases; junction bases outside the gene matches: 6. Germline CDR1 LGHDT, CDR2 YNNKEL (reference sequence). CDR3 residues: CASSQDLAGGDEQFF. CDR3 DNA sequence: TGTGCCAGCAGCCAAGATCTGGCGGGAGGCGATGAGCAGTTCTTC.

This clonotype was counted ten times or more. The V and J genes are TRBV30 and TRBJ1-1; D not certain. Germline CDR1 is GTSNPN and CDR2 is SVGIG (reference sequence). Trimming stripped 2 bases from V and 10 bases from J, with 17 bases between. CDR3 size: 13 residues. CDR3 residues: CAWSISPSGGAFF. CDR3 DNA: TGTGCCTGGAGTATTAGTCCGTCGGGTGGAGCTTTCTTT. The full variable domain, in which reference TRBV30 and TRBJ1-1 provide the parts outside the CDR3, is SQTIHQWPATLVQPVGSPLSLECTVEGTSNPNLYWYRQAAGRGLQLLFYSVGIGQISSEVPQNLSASRPQDRQFILSSKKLLLSDSGFYLCAWSISPSGGAFFGQGTRLTVV.

The chain joins TRBV9 to TRBJ2-2; unclear D gene. CDR1 is SGDLS and CDR2 is YYNGEE in the germline V gene. This CDR3 is 13 amino acids long. V was trimmed by 3 bases and J by 4 bases, leaving 7 bases between them. The CDR3 loop is CASSAPGTGELFF. In DNA, the CDR3 is TGTGCCAGCAGCGCACCAGGCACCGGGGAGCTGTTTTTT.

The chain is built from TRBV10-3 and TRBJ2-1; a weak D match, TRBD2 (6 bases). The V end was cut by 10 bases, the J end by 10 bases, with 20 bases between. The CDR3 has 13 amino acids. Germline loops: CDR1 ENHRY, CDR2 SYGVKD. This CDR3 reads CASRVVEGVEQFF. Here the CDR3 DNA reads TGTGCCAGTAGAGTGGTGGAGGGTGTCGAGCAGTTCTTC.

This clonotype was counted only a few times. This may arise from a read error, as a much more abundant clone is one base away. V usage is TRBV11-2 and J usage is TRBJ2-1, with D tentatively TRBD1 (6 bases). Germline values: CDR1 SGHAT, CDR2 FQNNGV. The CDR3 runs to 15 residues. The CDR3 DNA reads TGTGCCAGCAGCGTCCAGGGGAGCTCCTACAATGGGCAGTTCTTC. It is translated as CASSVQGSSYNGQFF.

This clonotype was detected only a few times. This chain uses TRBV7-8 with TRBJ1-1; D is undetermined. V was trimmed by 4 bases and J by 0 bases, leaving 6 bases between them. CDR1 SGHVS and CDR2 FQNEAQ come from the germline V gene. This CDR3 comprises 13 residues. In nucleotides, the CDR3 is TGTGCCAGCAGCTCTAATATGAACACTGAAGCTTTCTTT. Amino acid sequence: CASSSNMNTEAFF.

This clonotype was seen many times. This rearrangement joins TRBV30 to TRBJ2-6, with D unclear. CDR3 length: 15 amino acids. CDR1 and CDR2 from the germline V gene are GTSNPN and SVGIG (reference sequence). The V end lost 0 bases, the J end lost 4 bases, and 10 bases lay between the germline ends. CDR3 nucleotide sequence: TGTGCCTGGAGTGTACAGACCCCCGGGGCCAACGTCCTGACTTTC. Translation: CAWSVQTPGANVLTF.

This clonotype was seen more than once but under ten times. The V and J genes are TRBV5-1 and TRBJ2-3; the match to TRBD1 covers 10 bases. J gave up 3 bases and V 4 bases, and 2 bases lay outside the gene matches. Germline V gives CDR1 SGHRS, CDR2 YFSETQ. The CDR3 is made up of 14 amino acids. The CDR3 region has the DNA TGCGCCAGCAGCGTGGGACAGGGGACAGATACGCAGTATTTT. Protein product: CASSVGQGTDTQYF.

In this sample, this clonotype turned up a few times. DNA for the CDR3: TGCGCCAGCAAGGCCCTCCAGACAGACTACGAGCAGTACTTC. As protein: CASKALQTDYEQYF. V and J are TRBV5-1 and TRBJ2-7; tentatively, D is TRBD1 (5 bases). The CDR3 runs 14 residues. V was trimmed by 6 bases and J by 3 bases, leaving 16 bases between them. In germline, CDR1 is SGHRS, CDR2 YFSETQ. Complete variable domain (other parts from reference TRBV5-1 and TRBJ2-7): KAGVTQTPRYLIKTRGQQVTLSCSPISGHRSVSWYQQTPGQGLQFLFEYFSETQRNKGNFPGRFSGRQFSNSRSEMNVSTLELGDSALYLCASKALQTDYEQYFGPGTRLTVT.

The chain links TRBV4-1 to TRBJ1-4, with 9 bases matching TRBD1. V gave up 0 bases and J gave up 8 bases; unmatched junction bases: 10. Germline loops: CDR1 MGHRA, CDR2 YSYEKL. This CDR3 region has 17 residues. CDR3 coding DNA: TGCGCCAGCAGCCAAGAATACCCTGGACAGGGGAACGAAAAACTGTTTTTT. Translated, it gives CASSQEYPGQGNEKLFF.

The sample holds many counts of this clonotype. The chain couples TRBV5-1 to TRBJ2-1; 8 bases fit TRBD2. CDR1 is SGHRS, CDR2 YFSETQ, per germline. V gave up 3 bases and J gave up 2 bases; unmatched junction bases: 4. The CDR3 is made up of 15 amino acids. CDR3 loop: CASSSLAGPYNEQFF. DNA for the CDR3: TGCGCCAGCAGCTCCTTAGCGGGACCCTACAATGAGCAGTTCTTC.

There are a few counts of this clonotype. The V call is TRBV20-1, the J call TRBJ1-2, with D tentatively TRBD1 (6 bases). Germline CDR1 and CDR2: DFQATT and SNEGSKA (reference sequence). The CDR3 is made up of 14 amino acids. V lost 5 bases, J lost 3 bases, and 16 bases lay in between. CDR3 sequence: CSAGRGGADYGYTF. DNA of the CDR3: TGCAGTGCTGGGAGAGGGGGGGCAGACTATGGCTACACCTTC.

The sample holds many counts of this clonotype. As DNA, the CDR3 is TGTGCCAGCAGTTTGATGGGGGGATCCTACGAGCAGTACTTC. Encoded protein: CASSLMGGSYEQYF. The V gene is TRBV28, the J gene TRBJ2-7, with a tentative D call TRBD2 (6 bases). Trimming cost V 3 bases and J 1 base, with 10 bases left between them. This CDR3 is 14 amino acids long. Germline lookup yields CDR1 MDHEN and CDR2 SYDVKM.